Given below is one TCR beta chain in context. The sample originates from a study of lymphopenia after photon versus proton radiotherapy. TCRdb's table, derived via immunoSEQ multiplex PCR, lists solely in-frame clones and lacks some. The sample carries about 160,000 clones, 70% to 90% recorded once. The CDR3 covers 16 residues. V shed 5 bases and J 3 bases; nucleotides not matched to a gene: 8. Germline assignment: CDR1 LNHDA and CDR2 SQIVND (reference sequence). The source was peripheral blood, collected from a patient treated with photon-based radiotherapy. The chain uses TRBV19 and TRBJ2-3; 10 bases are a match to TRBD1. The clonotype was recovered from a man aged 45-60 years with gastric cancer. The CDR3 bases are TGTGCCAGTAGTCCCGGACAGGGGGGACGGACAGATACGCAGTATTTT. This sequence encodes CASSPGQGGRTDTQYF. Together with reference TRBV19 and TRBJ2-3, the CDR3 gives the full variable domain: DGGITQSPKYLFRKEGQNVTLSCEQNLNHDAMYWYRQDPGQGLRLIYYSQIVNDFQKGDIAEGYSVSREKKESFPLTVTSAQKNPTAFYLCASSPGQGGRTDTQYFGPGTRLTVL.